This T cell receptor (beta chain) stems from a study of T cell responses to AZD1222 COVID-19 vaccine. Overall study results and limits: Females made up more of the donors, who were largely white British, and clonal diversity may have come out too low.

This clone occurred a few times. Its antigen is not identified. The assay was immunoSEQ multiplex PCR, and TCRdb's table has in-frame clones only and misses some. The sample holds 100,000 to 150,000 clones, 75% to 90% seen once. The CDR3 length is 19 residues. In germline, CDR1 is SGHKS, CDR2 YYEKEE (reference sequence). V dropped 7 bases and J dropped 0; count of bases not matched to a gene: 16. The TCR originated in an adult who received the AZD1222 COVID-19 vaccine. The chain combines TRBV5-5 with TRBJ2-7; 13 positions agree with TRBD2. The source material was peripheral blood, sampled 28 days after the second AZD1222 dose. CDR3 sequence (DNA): TGTGCCAGCCTCGGTAAACCGGGACTAGCGGGGACTAGCTCCTACGAGCAGTACTTC. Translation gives CASLGKPGLAGTSSYEQYF.